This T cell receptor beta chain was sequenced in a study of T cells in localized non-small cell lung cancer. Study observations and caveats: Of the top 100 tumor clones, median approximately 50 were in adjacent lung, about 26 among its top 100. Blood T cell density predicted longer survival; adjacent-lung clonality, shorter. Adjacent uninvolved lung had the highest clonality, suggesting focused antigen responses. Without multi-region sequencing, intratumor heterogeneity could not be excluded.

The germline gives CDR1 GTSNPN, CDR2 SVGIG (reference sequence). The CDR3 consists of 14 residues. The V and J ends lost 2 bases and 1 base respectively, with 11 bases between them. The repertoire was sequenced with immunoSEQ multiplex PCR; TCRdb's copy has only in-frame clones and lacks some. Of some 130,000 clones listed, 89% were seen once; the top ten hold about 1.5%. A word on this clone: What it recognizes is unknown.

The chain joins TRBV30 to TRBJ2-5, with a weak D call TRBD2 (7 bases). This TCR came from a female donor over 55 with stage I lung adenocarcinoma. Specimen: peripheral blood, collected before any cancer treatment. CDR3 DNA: TGTGCCTGGAGTAGGGGGGGCGGCCAAGAGACCCAGTACTTC. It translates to CAWSRGGGQETQYF.